Given below is one T cell receptor beta chain in context. Antigen unknown. This sample was taken from a study of identical twins' blood T cells. TCRdb reprocessed the 5' RACE reads with MiXCR, giving one entry per CDR3 protein. The data show roughly 340,000 distinct CDR3 sequences, more than 25% seen once. Germline CDR1 is SGHKS and CDR2 is YYEKEE (reference sequence). This CDR3 has 15 residues. The V end was cut by 0 bases, the J end by 2 bases, with 9 bases between. Whole-study results and caveats: Shared environment remains a possible cause of twin similarity.

The receptor's source is a woman aged 18 to 55 in good health. The J gene is TRBJ1-5, the V gene TRBV5-5; D gene ambiguous. Sequencing was carried out using PBMCs. The CDR3 DNA is TGTGCCAGCAGCTTGGACGGTTCGGGCAATCAGCCCCAGCATTTT. Protein sequence: CASSLDGSGNQPQHF.